This record concerns one T cell receptor beta chain sequence. The sample belongs to a study of blood T cell repertoires in COVID-19. Libraries were prepared by immunoSEQ multiplex PCR; TCRdb keeps only in-frame clonotypes and omits some of them. The sample has over 120,000 clones; under 90% are singletons. The CDR3 contains 16 residues. V shed 3 bases and J shed 5 bases, with 17 bases lying between them. The germline V gene encodes CDR1 LGHNA and CDR2 YSLEER. The sequence came from a man between 65 and 80 years old who had recovered from COVID-19. J is TRBJ2-1 and V is TRBV4-3; D possibly corresponds to TRBD1 (5 bases). Sample: peripheral blood. The CDR3 sequence is CASSQGVGADNNEQFF. CDR3 sequence (DNA): TGCGCCAGCAGCCAGGGCGTTGGGGCGGACAACAATGAGCAGTTCTTC.